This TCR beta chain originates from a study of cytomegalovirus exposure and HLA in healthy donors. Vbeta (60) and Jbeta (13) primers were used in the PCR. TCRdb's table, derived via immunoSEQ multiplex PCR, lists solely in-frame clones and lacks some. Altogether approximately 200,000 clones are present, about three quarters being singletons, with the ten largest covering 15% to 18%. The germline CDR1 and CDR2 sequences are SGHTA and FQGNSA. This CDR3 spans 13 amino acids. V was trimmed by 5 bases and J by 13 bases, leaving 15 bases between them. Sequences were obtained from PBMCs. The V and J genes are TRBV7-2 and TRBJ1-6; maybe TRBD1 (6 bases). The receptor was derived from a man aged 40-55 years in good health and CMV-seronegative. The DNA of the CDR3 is TGTGCCAGCAGCAGGAGACAGGATCCCCCCCTCCACTTT. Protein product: CASSRRQDPPLHF.